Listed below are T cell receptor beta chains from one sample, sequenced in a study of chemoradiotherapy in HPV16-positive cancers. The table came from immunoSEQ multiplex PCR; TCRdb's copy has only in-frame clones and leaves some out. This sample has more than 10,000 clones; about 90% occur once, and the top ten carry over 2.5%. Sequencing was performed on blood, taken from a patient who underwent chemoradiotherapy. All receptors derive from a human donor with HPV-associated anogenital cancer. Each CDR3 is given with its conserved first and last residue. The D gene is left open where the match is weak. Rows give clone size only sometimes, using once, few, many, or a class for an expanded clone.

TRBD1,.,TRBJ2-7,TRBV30,TGTGCCTGGACCGAGACGGACAGGGCGTACGAGCGGGAGCAGTACTTC,CAWTETDRAYEREQYF
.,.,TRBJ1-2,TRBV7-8,TGTGCCAGCAGCCCCACACAGGGTTCGGTTTATGGCTACACCTTC,CASSPTQGSVYGYTF
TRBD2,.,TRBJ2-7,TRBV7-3,TGTGCCAGCAGTCCCTCGAGGAAGCGGGAGGCGTACTTC,CASSPSRKREAYF
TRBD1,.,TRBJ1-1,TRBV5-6,TGTGCCAGCAGCACCACCGGACAGGGCACTGAAGCTTTCTTT,CASSTTGQGTEAFF
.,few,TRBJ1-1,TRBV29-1,TGCAGCGTTGAGGCACAGAGGAACACTGAAGCTTTCTTT,CSVEAQRNTEAFF
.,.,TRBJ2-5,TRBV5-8,TGTGCCAGCAGCTCCGGGACTGAGTCGGGAGAGACCCAGTACTTC,CASSSGTESGETQYF
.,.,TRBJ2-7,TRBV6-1,TGTGCCAGCAGTGAGGGGGTCGGGGCCTTAGGTATCTACGAGCAGTACTTC,CASSEGVGALGIYEQYF
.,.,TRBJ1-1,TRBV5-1,TGCGCCAGCAGCCCCGGACACACTGAAGCTTTCTTT,CASSPGHTEAFF
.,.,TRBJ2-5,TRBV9,TGTGCCAGCAGCCCCGAAGGAGGGGTTCAAGAGACCCAGTACTTC,CASSPEGGVQETQYF
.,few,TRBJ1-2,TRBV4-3,TGCGCCAGCAGCCAAGAAACAGGGAACTATGGCTACACCTTC,CASSQETGNYGYTF
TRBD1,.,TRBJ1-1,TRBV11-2,TGTGCCAGCAGCTTCGGACAGGGGAACACTGAAGCTTTCTTT,CASSFGQGNTEAFF
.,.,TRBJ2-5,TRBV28,TGTGCCAGCAGTTCTCAAGAGACCCAGTACTTC,CASSSQETQYF
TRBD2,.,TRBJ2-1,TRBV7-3,TGTGCCAGCAGCCCAACTAGCGGGGAGAATGAGCAGTTCTTC,CASSPTSGENEQFF
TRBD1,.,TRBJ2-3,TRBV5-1,TGCGCCAGCAGCCCGGGACAGGGTACAGATACGCAGTATTTT,CASSPGQGTDTQYF
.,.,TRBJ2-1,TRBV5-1,TGCGCCAGCAGCTCCGGCACGGGTTACAATGAGCAGTTCTTC,CASSSGTGYNEQFF
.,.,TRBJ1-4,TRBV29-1,TGCAGCGTTGAATGGGGTCCTAATGAAAAACTGTTTTTT,CSVEWGPNEKLFF
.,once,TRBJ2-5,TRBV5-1,TGCGCCAGCAGCTGGGGGCCTCGCGAGACCCAGTACTTC,CASSWGPRETQYF